The 28 T cell receptor beta chains below all came from one sample that was sequenced in a study of shared clonotypes between healthy human individuals. Method: immunoSEQ multiplex PCR; TCRdb's copy keeps in-frame clones and lacks some. The sample carries some 790,000 clones, 55% to 80% recorded once. Sequences were obtained from memory CD4+ T cells sorted from blood. Stated subset: CD45RA-negative fraction. These receptor sequences come from a woman aged 30 to 39 in good health.

The rearrangement uses TRBV6-5 and TRBJ2-7; 8 bases match TRBD2. The trim removed 5 bases at V and 4 bases at J, leaving 10 bases unmatched. The germline gives CDR1 MNHEY, CDR2 SVGAGI. The CDR3 has 15 residues. The DNA of the CDR3 is TGTGCCAGCAGTATCAAAGCGGGAGATGAGTACGAGCAGTACTTC. It yields the protein CASSIKAGDEYEQYF.

The DNA of the CDR3 is TGTGCCAGCAACCTCGTCGACCTCCCGGAGACCCAGTACTTC. As protein: CASNLVDLPETQYF. V is TRBV28 and J is TRBJ2-5; D remains unclear. This CDR3 has 14 amino acids. Trimming stripped 7 bases from V and 5 bases from J, with 17 bases between. CDR1 and CDR2 from the germline V gene are MDHEN and SYDVKM.

The chain couples TRBV9 to TRBJ1-1, with D unresolved. The germline V gene encodes CDR1 SGDLS and CDR2 YYNGEE. The ends were cut back, 0 bases at V and 9 bases at J, with 9 bases in the middle. The CDR3 has 12 amino acids. The CDR3 loop reads CASSVAGGKAFF. CDR3 nucleotide sequence: TGTGCCAGCAGCGTAGCGGGAGGAAAAGCTTTCTTT.

This CDR3 reads CASNPEGHSNQPQHF. CDR3 nucleotides: TGTGCCAGTAATCCCGAAGGGCACTCCAATCAGCCCCAGCATTTT. This chain uses TRBV19 with TRBJ1-5; D is uncertain. From germline, CDR1 is LNHDA and CDR2 SQIVND (reference sequence). The CDR3 length is 15 residues. V was trimmed by 7 bases and J by 3 bases, leaving 16 bases between them.

This clone has just one count. The V gene is TRBV28, the J gene TRBJ2-1; the D gene is possibly TRBD2 (6 bases). Trimming cost V 10 bases and J 0 bases, with 16 bases left between them. This CDR3 has 15 residues. Germline V gives CDR1 MDHEN, CDR2 SYDVKM. DNA for the CDR3: TGTGCCACCCATTCTGTAGCGGCCTCCTACAATGAGCAGTTCTTC. This encodes CATHSVAASYNEQFF.

V is TRBV2 and J is TRBJ2-1; 10 nucleotides line up with TRBD1. The trim removed 7 bases at V and 9 bases at J, leaving 12 bases unmatched. The CDR3 consists of 15 residues. Looked up from germline, CDR1 is SNHLY and CDR2 is FYNNEI. CDR3 sequence: CASTIQGQGSSEQFF. The CDR3 DNA sequence: TGTGCCAGCACCATACAGGGACAGGGGAGTAGTGAGCAGTTCTTC.

This chain connects TRBV5-1 to TRBJ1-1; no definite D call. Trimming removed 4 bases at V and 1 base at J, with 11 bases between. The CDR3 is 14 residues long. Per germline, CDR1 SGHRS and CDR2 YFSETQ. The CDR3 DNA sequence: TGCGCCAGCAGCCTAGCTGCCCCGAACACTGAAGCTTTCTTT. Translation gives CASSLAAPNTEAFF. Combining the CDR3 with reference TRBV5-1 and TRBJ1-1 gives the whole variable domain KAGVTQTPRYLIKTRGQQVTLSCSPISGHRSVSWYQQTPGQGLQFLFEYFSETQRNKGNFPGRFSGRQFSNSRSEMNVSTLELGDSALYLCASSLAAPNTEAFFGQGTRLTVV.

This clone was counted a few times. J is TRBJ2-2 and V is TRBV28; 7 bases are shared with TRBD2. Germline-derived CDR1 and CDR2 are MDHEN and SYDVKM. CDR3 length equals 17 residues. With V trimmed by 4 bases and J by 3 bases, 11 bases remained unmatched. DNA of the CDR3: TGTGCCAGCAGTTCTTCTAGCATTCGGGGGGACACCGGGGAGCTGTTTTTT. It codes for CASSSSSIRGDTGELFF.

The chain uses TRBV18 and TRBJ1-2, with D unclear. CDR1 KGHSH and CDR2 LQKENI come from the germline V gene. Trimming took 2 bases from V and 4 from J, leaving 14 bases between them. The CDR3 totals 15 residues. CDR3 bases: TGTGCCAGCTCACCATACGAACAGCCTTTCTATGGCTACACCTTC. This encodes CASSPYEQPFYGYTF.

The CDR3 loop is CASSPGGGQSSNYGYTF. In nucleotides, the CDR3 is TGTGCCAGCAGCCCCGGTGGCGGACAGTCTTCCAACTATGGCTACACCTTC. The J gene is TRBJ1-2, the V gene TRBV28; weak D call: TRBD1 (6 bases). The CDR3 consists of 17 residues. V dropped 6 bases and J dropped 2 bases, with 22 bases sitting between them. Per the germline V gene, CDR1 is MDHEN and CDR2 is SYDVKM.

The chain joins TRBV2 to TRBJ2-3; 12 nucleotides align to TRBD2. CDR1 is SNHLY and CDR2 is FYNNEI in the germline V gene. The trim removed 5 bases at V and 4 bases at J, leaving 7 bases unmatched. CDR3 length: 16 residues. This CDR3 is CASSKGLAGYSDTQYF. The CDR3 DNA reads as TGTGCCAGCAGTAAAGGACTAGCGGGGTATTCAGATACGCAGTATTTT.

The chain has TRBV19 and TRBJ2-5; TRBD2 matches 7 bases. This CDR3 comprises 15 residues. Germline CDR1 LNHDA, CDR2 SQIVND (reference sequence). V lost 5 bases, J lost 5 bases, and 11 bases stayed unmatched. CDR3 coding DNA: TGTGCCAGTAGTTGGGGGGGAGGGCCCGAGGAGACCCAGTACTTC. This codes for CASSWGGGPEETQYF.

The chain combines TRBV4-2 with TRBJ2-1; 14 positions match TRBD2. CDR3 length: 16 amino acids. V was clipped by 5 bases and J by 10 bases; unmatched bases: 10. CDR1 and CDR2 (germline): LGHNA, YNFKEQ. DNA of the CDR3: TGTGCCAGCAGCGCTGGGACTAGCGGGAGCCTATCAGAGCAGTTCTTC. The encoded protein is CASSAGTSGSLSEQFF.

The chain recombines TRBV9 with TRBJ1-1; D is unclear. The germline CDR1 and CDR2 sequences are SGDLS and YYNGEE. The CDR3 loop spans 13 amino acids. V gave up 5 bases and J gave up 4 bases, with 12 bases separating them. CDR3 nucleotides: TGTGCCAGCAGTGGGAATTTGGGCACTGAAGCTTTCTTT. As protein: CASSGNLGTEAFF.

The genes are TRBV27 and TRBJ2-5, with D possibly matching TRBD2 (6 bases). CDR3 length equals 11 residues. CDR1 MNHEY and CDR2 SMNVEV come from the germline V gene (reference sequence). CDR3: CSSSRGETQYF. DNA of the CDR3: TGTTCCTCTTCCCGGGGGGAGACCCAGTACTTC.

The chain uses TRBV9 and TRBJ1-1, with D hard to call. V gave up 5 bases and J gave up 0 bases, with 11 bases separating them. CDR3 length: 14 residues. Germline CDR1 SGDLS, CDR2 YYNGEE. CDR3 DNA: TGTGCCAGCAGTCTCTCGTGGGTGAACACTGAAGCTTTCTTT. This codes for CASSLSWVNTEAFF.

This clone was counted a few times. This chain links TRBV4-2 with TRBJ2-2; the D gene is possibly TRBD2 (6 bases). The CDR3 contains 15 residues. The V end lost 1 base, the J end lost 5 bases, and 11 bases lay between the germline ends. The V gene's germline CDR1 is LGHNA and CDR2 YNFKEQ. The CDR3 DNA sequence: TGTGCCAGCAGCCAAGGGGGAGGATCAACCGGGGAGCTGTTTTTT. This encodes CASSQGGGSTGELFF.

The chain employs TRBV19 and TRBJ2-7; 8 positions match TRBD2. The V gene's germline CDR1 is LNHDA and CDR2 SQIVND (reference sequence). With 3 bases clipped from V and 3 bases from J, the junction kept 4 bases outside the gene matches. The CDR3 contains 14 residues. The CDR3 reads CASSMAAGVYEQYF. The CDR3 nucleotides read TGTGCCAGTAGTATGGCAGCGGGGGTCTACGAGCAGTACTTC. The entire variable domain, with the rest obtained from reference TRBV19 and TRBJ2-7, is as follows: DGGITQSPKYLFRKEGQNVTLSCEQNLNHDAMYWYRQDPGQGLRLIYYSQIVNDFQKGDIAEGYSVSREKKESFPLTVTSAQKNPTAFYLCASSMAAGVYEQYFGPGTRLTVT.

This chain uses TRBV15 with TRBJ2-1, with 9 bases that match TRBD2. V trimming: 4 bases; J trimming: 3 bases; junction bases outside the gene matches: 4. CDR3 length: 15 residues. CDR1 is LNHNV, CDR2 YYDKDF, per germline (reference sequence). Written as DNA, the CDR3 is TGTGCCACCAGCACACAGCGGGGGGTCTACAATGAGCAGTTCTTC. It translates to CATSTQRGVYNEQFF.

The V call is TRBV28, the J call TRBJ1-3, with 8 nucleotides matching TRBD1. V was clipped by 3 bases and J by 1 base; unmatched bases: 8. CDR1 and CDR2 (germline): MDHEN, SYDVKM. This CDR3 region has 17 residues. CDR3 bases: TGTGCCAGCAGTTTGGGGACAGGAGGGCTATCTGGAAACACCATATATTTT. Its protein is CASSLGTGGLSGNTIYF.

The chain employs TRBV4-1 and TRBJ1-2; D is possibly TRBD1 (6 bases). CDR3 length equals 16 residues. Germline V lookup: CDR1 MGHRA, CDR2 YSYEKL. V lost 4 bases, J lost 0 bases, and 15 bases lay in between. Here the CDR3 reads CASSLRGGTSNYGYTF. The CDR3 DNA sequence: TGCGCCAGCAGCCTGAGAGGGGGAACCTCTAACTATGGCTACACCTTC.

This clone was recorded many times. This sequence joins TRBV5-1 and TRBJ1-2, with D unclear. Trimming shortened V by 2 bases and J by 5 bases, and 13 bases separated the two germline ends. Germline CDR1 reads SGHRS; CDR2 reads YFSETQ. The CDR3 covers 14 residues. The CDR3, as DNA: TGCGCCAGCAGCTTATTGGAGATTGATTATGGCTACACCTTC. Protein sequence: CASSLLEIDYGYTF.

This clone was observed a single time. The same CDR3 also results from other DNA sequences found in this sample. The gene calls are TRBV6-1 and TRBJ1-1; D gene unclear. The CDR3 is 12 amino acids. The V and J ends lost 6 bases and 1 base respectively, with 6 bases between them. The V gene's germline CDR1 is MNHNS and CDR2 SASEGT. CDR3 DNA sequence: TGTGCCAGCAGGGAGGGGAACACTGAAGCTTTCTTT. This gives the protein CASREGNTEAFF.

The V gene is TRBV5-1, the J gene TRBJ2-3; 7 nucleotides line up with TRBD1. V trimming: 0 bases; J trimming: 3 bases; junction bases outside the gene matches: 13. The V gene's germline CDR1 is SGHRS and CDR2 YFSETQ. CDR3 length: 18 residues. The CDR3 DNA reads as TGCGCCAGCAGCTTGGAGGGACAGTCCTCGAGGCCTACAGATACGCAGTATTTT. Its protein is CASSLEGQSSRPTDTQYF.

This clone has only a few counts. The chain links TRBV6-6 to TRBJ1-1; D is perhaps TRBD1 (6 bases). This CDR3 contains 11 residues. CDR1 MNHNY and CDR2 SVGAGI come from the germline V gene (reference sequence). V gave up 4 bases and J gave up 12 bases, with 12 bases separating them. CDR3 in DNA: TGTGCCAGCAGTTCTGCAGGGGAGCCTTTCTTT. Its translation: CASSSAGEPFF.

The chain combines TRBV5-1 with TRBJ2-3; the D gene is possibly TRBD2 (6 bases). V lost 5 bases and J 1 base, leaving 14 bases between the germline ends. CDR3 size: 15 residues. Germline CDR1 is SGHRS and CDR2 is YFSETQ. The CDR3 nucleotides are TGCGCCAGCAGGGGGGGAGGTACAGGCACAGATACGCAGTATTTT. This translates into CASRGGGTGTDTQYF. Using reference TRBV5-1 and TRBJ2-3 for the parts outside the CDR3, the full variable domain is KAGVTQTPRYLIKTRGQQVTLSCSPISGHRSVSWYQQTPGQGLQFLFEYFSETQRNKGNFPGRFSGRQFSNSRSEMNVSTLELGDSALYLCASRGGGTGTDTQYFGPGTRLTVL.

This chain joins TRBV28 and TRBJ2-1; 7 nucleotides match TRBD1. The CDR3 is made up of 14 amino acids. Trimming took 5 bases from V and 13 from J; bases not matched to a gene: 14. CDR1 is MDHEN, CDR2 SYDVKM, per germline. The CDR3 loop reads CASSRDAPDRPQFF. The CDR3 DNA is TGTGCCAGCAGTCGGGACGCCCCGGACAGGCCTCAGTTCTTC.

J is TRBJ1-5 and V is TRBV19; 10 bases fit TRBD1. V gave up 6 bases and J gave up 7 bases; unmatched junction bases: 3. The V gene's germline CDR1 is LNHDA and CDR2 SQIVND (reference sequence). The CDR3 runs to 13 residues. The CDR3 here is CASSGDRGQPQHF. The CDR3, as DNA: TGTGCCAGTAGCGGGGACAGGGGCCAGCCCCAGCATTTT.